Described below is a single T cell receptor (beta chain) sequence and its context. The sample belongs to a study of T cell changes during pregnancy in multiple sclerosis. Sequencing was performed with immunoSEQ multiplex PCR; in TCRdb, only in-frame clones are kept and a portion is missing. The sample gives 26,000 or so clones, nearly 90% of which show up once; about 15% is in the top ten. Germline V lookup: CDR1 SGHAT, CDR2 FQNNGV. V lost 0 bases to trimming and J lost 3 bases, with 3 bases between them. The CDR3 spans 12 residues. The input for sequencing was CD8+ T cells from peripheral blood mononuclear cells, taken in the second trimester of pregnancy. This TCR came from a female donor with multiple sclerosis, enrolled in a pregnancy study. This rearrangement joins TRBV11-2 to TRBJ2-7; D is unclear. CDR3 sequence: CASSLDLYEQYF. CDR3 nucleotide sequence: TGTGCCAGCAGCTTAGATCTCTACGAGCAGTACTTC.